Following are 30 T cell receptor beta chains from one sample sequenced in a study of blood T cell repertoires in COVID-19. Produced via immunoSEQ multiplex PCR; TCRdb's table is partial and in-frame only. The sample consists of tens of thousands of clones, approximately 86% of them appearing once. The material sequenced was peripheral blood. The receptors were gathered from a man in his sixties with COVID-19, enrolled during active disease.

This chain connects TRBV9 to TRBJ2-1, with a possible D match to TRBD2 (5 bases). V lost 7 bases and J 7 bases, leaving 21 bases between the germline ends. The CDR3 has 15 amino acids. CDR1 SGDLS and CDR2 YYNGEE come from the germline V gene. In DNA form, the CDR3 reads TGTGCCAGCGCCACCGACCCCCAGCGGCCGAATGAGCAGTTCTTC. Its protein is CASATDPQRPNEQFF.

This chain joins TRBV3-1 (or the pseudogene TRBV3-2) and TRBJ2-3; possibly TRBD1 for D (6 bases). The CDR3 sequence is 12 residues long. The V and J ends lost 4 bases and 6 bases respectively, with 8 bases between them. CDR1 LGHDT and CDR2 YNNKEL come from the germline V gene (reference sequence). The CDR3 loop is CASSPGADTQYF. In DNA, the CDR3 is TGTGCCAGCAGCCCAGGGGCGGATACGCAGTATTTT.

This clone showed up just once. The rearrangement links TRBV10-3 to TRBJ2-2, with 11 bases fitting TRBD2. J gave up 2 bases and V 3 bases, and 5 bases lay outside the gene matches. Germline V gene lookup returns CDR1 ENHRY and CDR2 SYGVKD. This CDR3 comprises 17 residues. In DNA form, the CDR3 reads TGTGCCATCAGTGACCCCGGGACTAGCGGTAACACCGGGGAGCTGTTTTTT. It translates to CAISDPGTSGNTGELFF.

The rearrangement links TRBV7-3 to TRBJ1-1; 10 nucleotides align to TRBD1. Germline lookup yields CDR1 SGHTA and CDR2 FQGTGA. This CDR3 has 14 residues. J gave up 6 bases and V 5 bases, and 6 bases lay outside the gene matches. The CDR3, as DNA: TGTGCCAGCAGCCCGACAGGGGGCAAGTCTGAAGCTTTCTTT. Encoded protein: CASSPTGGKSEAFF.

This chain links TRBV7-9 with TRBJ2-7; D gene ambiguous. This CDR3 has 13 amino acids. The V end lost 5 bases, the J end lost 3 bases, and 11 bases lay between the germline ends. Germline V lookup: CDR1 SEHNR, CDR2 FQNEAQ (reference sequence). The CDR3: CASSKTTDYEQYF. The CDR3 nucleotides read TGTGCCAGCAGCAAAACAACAGACTACGAGCAGTACTTC.

V and J are TRBV27 and TRBJ2-6; unclear D gene. Germline V gene lookup returns CDR1 MNHEY and CDR2 SMNVEV (reference sequence). The germline V and J ends were trimmed by 4 bases and 0 bases, with 16 bases remaining between them. There are 18 residues in the CDR3. The CDR3 nucleotides are TGTGCCAGCAGTTACTTATTCGGCGGAATCTCTGGGGCCAACGTCCTGACTTTC. Residues: CASSYLFGGISGANVLTF.

This clone was seen only once. The V call is TRBV18, the J call TRBJ2-3; D might be TRBD1 (6 bases). The CDR3 spans 17 residues. V was pared by 3 bases and J by 6 bases, with 22 bases between. CDR1 and CDR2 from the germline V gene are KGHSH and LQKENI. The CDR3 loop reads CASSPQAGTKYTDTQYF. CDR3 in DNA: TGTGCCAGCTCACCTCAGGCCGGGACAAAGTACACTGATACGCAGTATTTT.

The CDR3 spells CATAWGTSSYEQYF. In nucleotides, the CDR3 is TGCGCCACCGCGTGGGGGACTAGCTCCTACGAGCAGTACTTC. The chain uses TRBV10-2 and TRBJ2-7; 8 bases fit TRBD2. Germline CDR1 reads WSHSY; CDR2 reads SAAADI. This CDR3 is 14 amino acids long. Losses at the gene ends were 10 bases for V and 0 bases for J; bases not matched to a gene: 8.

The chain uses TRBV10-3 and TRBJ1-1; D uncertain. Deletions cut 2 bases from V and 1 base from J, with 5 bases between. The germline V gene encodes CDR1 ENHRY and CDR2 SYGVKD. The CDR3 totals 13 residues. The CDR3 region has the DNA TGTGCCATCAGTGAGCCGGGGAACACTGAAGCTTTCTTT. It specifies CAISEPGNTEAFF.

The J gene is TRBJ1-1, the V gene TRBV28, with TRBD1 identical over 7 bases. CDR3 size: 15 residues. Germline values: CDR1 MDHEN, CDR2 SYDVKM. V was pared by 6 bases and J by 1 base, with 8 bases of the junction left unmatched. The CDR3, as DNA: TGTGCCAGCAGGGATCAACAGGGGAGGAACACTGAAGCTTTCTTT. It codes for CASRDQQGRNTEAFF. The variable domain in full, completed from reference TRBV28 and TRBJ1-1, reads DVKVTQSSRYLVKRTGEKVFLECVQDMDHENMFWYRQDPGLGLRLIYFSYDVKMKEKGDIPEGYSVSREKKERFSLILESASTNQTSMYLCASRDQQGRNTEAFFGQGTRLTVV.

The chain combines TRBV5-6 with TRBJ2-2; perhaps TRBD1 as D (6 bases). The CDR3 spans 17 residues. The V and J ends lost 0 bases and 0 bases respectively, with 12 bases between them. From germline, CDR1 is SGHDT and CDR2 YYEEEE. In nucleotides, the CDR3 is TGTGCCAGCAGCTTGGGGGCACGGGACACGAACACCGGGGAGCTGTTTTTT. Protein sequence: CASSLGARDTNTGELFF.

The J gene is TRBJ2-5, the V gene TRBV15; D possibly corresponds to TRBD2 (6 bases). V was clipped by 0 bases and J by 1 base, with 12 bases between them. The CDR3 is made up of 16 amino acids. In germline, CDR1 is LNHNV, CDR2 YYDKDF (reference sequence). CDR3 loop: CATSRDPQEGQETQYF. CDR3 DNA sequence: TGTGCCACCAGCAGAGATCCCCAGGAGGGCCAAGAGACCCAGTACTTC.

Concerning this clone itself: This specimen includes other DNA sequences encoding the same CDR3. V and J are TRBV6-5 and TRBJ1-6; 9 bases line up with TRBD1. This CDR3 spans 13 amino acids. Trimming cost V 10 bases and J 7 bases; bases outside gene matches: 5. The V gene's germline CDR1 is MNHEY and CDR2 SVGAGI. The CDR3 nucleotides are TGTGCCACCAAGGACAGGGGAAATTCACCCCTCCACTTT. Translated, it gives CATKDRGNSPLHF.

This clone has a handful of counts. The chain links TRBV5-8 to TRBJ2-5, with D perhaps matching TRBD1 (5 bases). The CDR3 is 16 amino acids. The germline gives CDR1 SGHTS, CDR2 YDEGEE. V was clipped by 1 base and J by 5 bases, with 18 bases between them. The CDR3 region is CASSLRQTYVGETQYF. The CDR3 bases are TGTGCCAGCAGCTTGAGACAGACCTACGTGGGGGAGACCCAGTACTTC. The full variable domain, rest sourced from reference TRBV5-8 and TRBJ2-5, is EAGVTQSPTHLIKTRGQQATLRCSPISGHTSVYWYQQALGLGLQFLLWYDEGEERNRGNFPPRFSGRQFPNYSSELNVNALELEDSALYLCASSLRQTYVGETQYFGPGTRLLVL.

This rearrangement joins TRBV5-4 to TRBJ2-6; 10 bases fit TRBD1. This CDR3 comprises 18 residues. Germline V CDR1 and CDR2: SGHNT, YYREEE (reference sequence). J was trimmed by 0 bases and V by 4 bases; bases with no gene match: 7. In nucleotides, the CDR3 is TGTGCCAGCAGCACCGGACAGGGGGTTAGCTCTGGGGCCAACGTCCTGACTTTC. This translates into CASSTGQGVSSGANVLTF.

This clone has only one observation. This chain links TRBV2 with TRBJ1-4; tentatively, D is TRBD1 (5 bases). V gave up 7 bases and J gave up 3 bases, with 12 bases separating them. The CDR3 is made up of 14 amino acids. The germline V gene encodes CDR1 SNHLY and CDR2 FYNNEI. The CDR3 DNA sequence: TGTGCCAGCACCCTCAGGGAGGCTAATGAAAAACTGTTTTTT. Translation: CASTLREANEKLFF.

The CDR3 nucleotides are TGCGCCAGCAGTGAGGGACAACGTTCACCCCTCCACTTT. Amino acids: CASSEGQRSPLHF. J is TRBJ1-6 and V is TRBV10-1; weak D call: TRBD1 (5 bases). Trimming left V 2 bases short and J 9 bases short, with 8 bases between. The germline gives CDR1 WNHNN, CDR2 SYGVQD (reference sequence). The CDR3 is 13 amino acids.

The rearrangement joins TRBV19 to TRBJ1-5; D is ambiguous. The germline V and J ends were trimmed by 8 bases and 0 bases, with 17 bases remaining between them. The CDR3 sequence is 16 residues long. Germline lookup yields CDR1 LNHDA and CDR2 SQIVND (reference sequence). The CDR3 bases are TGTGCCAGTGCAGTAGCGGTCGGAATTAGCAATCAGCCCCAGCATTTT. This gives the protein CASAVAVGISNQPQHF.

The genes are TRBV20-1 and TRBJ2-1; 9 nucleotides line up with TRBD2. With V trimmed by 3 bases and J by 6 bases, 6 bases remained unmatched. Germline-derived CDR1 and CDR2 are DFQATT and SNEGSKA (reference sequence). This CDR3 region has 14 residues. The CDR3 coding sequence is TGCAGTGCTAGTGGGACTAGCCTCACCAATGAGCAGTTCTTC. Translation gives CSASGTSLTNEQFF.

Remarks on this clone: The junction and the germline gene differ at one end; a read error may be behind it. This chain uses TRBV11-2 with TRBJ1-1; D remains ambiguous. Per the germline V gene, CDR1 is SGHAT and CDR2 is FQNNGV. CDR3 length equals 11 residues. The CDR3 sequence is CASSLEARAFF. The CDR3 DNA reads as TGTGCCAGCAGCCTAGAGGCACGAGCTTTCTTT.

This sequence joins TRBV11-1 and TRBJ2-4, with D possibly matching TRBD1 (6 bases). V was shortened by 5 bases and J by 0 bases, with 8 bases between the two germline ends. Germline V gene lookup returns CDR1 SGHAT and CDR2 FQDESV (reference sequence). The CDR3 is made up of 14 amino acids. The CDR3 nucleotides are TGTGCCAGCAGCGGACAGAGAGCCAAAAACATTCAGTACTTC. This encodes CASSGQRAKNIQYF.

The chain joins TRBV6-1 to TRBJ1-1, with a tentative D call TRBD1 (5 bases). V lost 2 bases, J lost 7 bases, and 14 bases lay in between. Germline V lookup: CDR1 MNHNS, CDR2 SASEGT. CDR3 size: 14 residues. In DNA, the CDR3 is TGTGCCAGCAGTGAATCGGCAGGGAGGGTTGAAGCTTTCTTT. It encodes CASSESAGRVEAFF.

The chain has TRBV5-8 and TRBJ2-3; D is perhaps TRBD2 (6 bases). The CDR3 spans 15 residues. V gave up 4 bases and J gave up 2 bases, with 14 bases separating them. Looked up from germline, CDR1 is SGHTS and CDR2 is YDEGEE. The CDR3 DNA is TGTGCCAGCAGCCCCCCGGGACTGCTCACAGATACGCAGTATTTT. Protein sequence: CASSPPGLLTDTQYF.

This clone was seen more than once but under ten times. The chain combines TRBV19 with TRBJ1-5, with a tentative D call TRBD1 (6 bases). V gave up 3 bases and J gave up 6 bases, with 15 bases separating them. This CDR3 region has 15 residues. The V gene's germline CDR1 is LNHDA and CDR2 SQIVND (reference sequence). Here the CDR3 reads CASSILDRAAQPQHF. Written as DNA, the CDR3 is TGTGCCAGTAGTATTCTGGACAGAGCGGCTCAGCCCCAGCATTTT.

V is TRBV19 and J is TRBJ2-5; 7 positions agree with TRBD1. Germline V gene lookup returns CDR1 LNHDA and CDR2 SQIVND (reference sequence). The CDR3 length is 16 residues. V gave up 3 bases and J gave up 2 bases; unmatched junction bases: 9. CDR3 amino acids: CASSISSGTDQETQYF. CDR3 sequence (DNA): TGTGCCAGTAGTATTTCCTCGGGGACAGATCAAGAGACCCAGTACTTC. Looking up the rest from reference TRBV19 and TRBJ2-5 gives the full variable domain: DGGITQSPKYLFRKEGQNVTLSCEQNLNHDAMYWYRQDPGQGLRLIYYSQIVNDFQKGDIAEGYSVSREKKESFPLTVTSAQKNPTAFYLCASSISSGTDQETQYFGPGTRLLVL.

This clone came up a few times. CDR3 amino acids: CAISEETNYGYTF. CDR3 sequence (DNA): TGTGCCATCAGTGAAGAGACTAACTATGGCTACACCTTC. V usage is TRBV10-3 and J usage is TRBJ1-2; D is unresolved. Trimming cost V 3 bases and J 0 bases, with 5 bases left between them. CDR1 ENHRY and CDR2 SYGVKD come from the germline V gene. The length of the CDR3 is 13 residues.

The chain employs TRBV20-1 and TRBJ2-3; no clear D gene. The CDR3 runs to 11 residues. Trimming shortened V by 2 bases and J by 8 bases, and 8 bases separated the two germline ends. Germline V gene sequence: CDR1 DFQATT, CDR2 SNEGSKA (reference sequence). The CDR3 DNA reads TGCAGTGCTAGAATGGGCGTTACGCAGTATTTT. It encodes CSARMGVTQYF.

This rearrangement joins TRBV19 to TRBJ2-3, with TRBD2 matching over 7 bases. V shed 5 bases and J 0 bases; nucleotides not matched to a gene: 2. The CDR3 covers 14 residues. Germline CDR1 is LNHDA and CDR2 is SQIVND (reference sequence). In DNA, the CDR3 is TGTGCCAGTAGTGGGACTATAAGCACAGATACGCAGTATTTT. Its protein is CASSGTISTDTQYF.

Relative to its sample, this clone is large. The rearrangement uses TRBV12-3 or TRBV12-4 and TRBJ2-3, with a possible D match to TRBD2 (6 bases). The V and J ends lost 4 bases and 1 base respectively, with 6 bases between them. CDR3 length: 13 residues. The CDR3 DNA reads TGTGCCAGCAGTTCGGGGGGCACAGATACGCAGTATTTT. Translation gives CASSSGGTDTQYF.

The V call is TRBV25-1, the J call TRBJ1-2; D remains unclear. The length of the CDR3 is 15 residues. Per germline, CDR1 MGHDK and CDR2 SYGVNS. V lost 3 bases to trimming and J lost 1 base, with 12 bases between them. The CDR3 nucleotides read TGTGCCAGCAGTGACCTAACCGGTCTTAACTATGGCTACACCTTC. It translates to CASSDLTGLNYGYTF.